This passage covers 15 T cell receptor beta chains from one sample sequenced in a study of control samples from healthy donors and cancer patients. The data were produced by immunoSEQ multiplex PCR, yet TCRdb's version contains in-frame clones alone and is incomplete. The sample lists under 150,000 clones, about nine tenths occurring once. Sequencing input: blood. The source of these receptors is a man aged 30 to 39 in good health.

V is TRBV7-3 and J is TRBJ2-1; TRBD2 aligns across 10 bases. The CDR3 has 15 amino acids. Germline CDR1 and CDR2: SGHTA and FQGTGA. With 2 bases clipped from V and 4 bases from J, the junction kept 2 bases outside the gene matches. The CDR3 region is CASSLGLAEYNEQFF. CDR3 DNA sequence: TGTGCCAGCAGCTTAGGACTAGCGGAATACAATGAGCAGTTCTTC.

The chain joins TRBV9 to TRBJ1-3; D is undetermined. The CDR3 covers 19 residues. The V end was cut by 4 bases, the J end by 0 bases, with 23 bases between. Per the germline V gene, CDR1 is SGDLS and CDR2 is YYNGEE. CDR3 nucleotides: TGTGCCAGCAGCCGAAGAAGCTCGGGCAGGCGAGGCTCTGGAAACACCATATATTTT. Translated, it gives CASSRRSSGRRGSGNTIYF.

The chain uses TRBV12-3 or TRBV12-4 and TRBJ2-7; no reliable D call. The CDR3 spans 13 residues. The V and J ends lost 7 bases and 2 bases respectively, with 12 bases between them. The CDR3: CASNPDMAYEQYF. For the CDR3, the DNA is TGTGCCAGCAACCCAGACATGGCCTACGAGCAGTACTTC.

The rearrangement links TRBV4-3 to TRBJ2-1, with 11 bases that match TRBD2. Germline V gene lookup returns CDR1 LGHNA and CDR2 YSLEER. V shed 3 bases and J 1 base; nucleotides not matched to a gene: 8. The CDR3 runs to 18 residues. This CDR3 is CASSQGTSGPDSYNEQFF. The CDR3 bases are TGCGCCAGCAGCCAGGGGACTAGCGGACCCGATTCCTACAATGAGCAGTTCTTC.

This clone was counted a single time. This rearrangement joins TRBV18 to TRBJ1-2, with D unresolved. V lost 6 bases and J lost 8, with 16 bases in between. The CDR3 has 13 amino acids. Germline values: CDR1 KGHSH, CDR2 LQKENI. The CDR3 region has the DNA TGTGCCAGCTCCCCGGACTTTATGAGCGGCTACACCTTC. This sequence encodes CASSPDFMSGYTF.

The chain combines TRBV11-3 with TRBJ2-5; 7 bases fit TRBD1. Germline loops: CDR1 SGHNT, CDR2 YENEEA. The V and J ends lost 2 bases and 4 bases, in that order; junction bases with no gene match: 7. The CDR3 is 15 amino acids. CDR3 amino acids: CASSLLRGGGETQYF. Here the CDR3 DNA reads TGTGCCAGCAGCTTATTACGAGGGGGCGGAGAGACCCAGTACTTC.

The chain couples TRBV5-4 to TRBJ2-7; D call uncertain. Germline V lookup: CDR1 SGHNT, CDR2 YYREEE (reference sequence). This CDR3 is built from 12 residues. V was cut by 3 bases and J by 1 base, with 5 bases left in between. Here the CDR3 DNA reads TGTGCCAGCAGCTCCCCATCCTACGAGCAGTACTTC. Its protein is CASSSPSYEQYF.

The rearrangement uses TRBV6-2 or TRBV6-3 and TRBJ1-3; no reliable D call. Germline CDR1 MNHEY, CDR2 SVGEGT. V was cut by 2 bases and J by 3 bases, with 2 bases left in between. This CDR3 has 12 amino acids. Here the CDR3 reads CASSYVGNTIYF. The CDR3 DNA is TGTGCCAGCAGTTACGTTGGAAACACCATATATTTT.

This clone was found once. This chain joins TRBV6-2 or TRBV6-3 and TRBJ1-5; no firm D call. The V end lost 5 bases, the J end lost 7 bases, and 15 bases lay between the germline ends. Looked up from germline, CDR1 is MNHEY and CDR2 is SVGEGT. The CDR3 has 14 residues. CDR3 protein: CASSIPGDAQPQHF. In DNA, the CDR3 is TGTGCCAGCAGTATTCCCGGTGATGCCCAGCCCCAGCATTTT.

The rearrangement joins TRBV10-1 to TRBJ2-7; 14 bases line up with TRBD2. V gave up 0 bases and J gave up 3 bases; unmatched junction bases: 4. Germline V CDR1 and CDR2: WNHNN, SYGVQD (reference sequence). There are 17 residues in the CDR3. This chain's CDR3 is CASSESRLAGGHYEQYF. DNA of the CDR3: TGCGCCAGCAGTGAGTCCCGACTAGCGGGAGGGCACTACGAGCAGTACTTC.

The genes are TRBV30 and TRBJ2-5; D might be TRBD1 (6 bases). This CDR3 region has 13 residues. Germline CDR1 GTSNPN, CDR2 SVGIG (reference sequence). Trimming cost V 5 bases and J 1 base, with 11 bases left between them. The CDR3 DNA is TGTGCCTGGGACCGGACAGCCCAAGAGACCCAGTACTTC. Its translation is CAWDRTAQETQYF.

The chain couples TRBV4-3 to TRBJ2-5; maybe TRBD2 (5 bases). This CDR3 spans 15 amino acids. Trimming stripped 0 bases from V and 5 bases from J, with 13 bases between. Germline values: CDR1 LGHNA, CDR2 YSLEER. This CDR3 is CASSQESGEGETQYF. The CDR3, as DNA: TGCGCCAGCAGCCAAGAATCCGGGGAAGGGGAGACCCAGTACTTC.

The chain links TRBV5-1 to TRBJ2-2; no definite D call. CDR1 SGHRS and CDR2 YFSETQ come from the germline V gene. The CDR3 consists of 16 residues. Trimming stripped 4 bases from V and 0 bases from J, with 13 bases between. CDR3 nucleotide sequence: TGCGCCAGCAGCCCCAGGAGTACCACGAACACCGGGGAGCTGTTTTTT. Translated, it gives CASSPRSTTNTGELFF. The whole variable domain, remainder taken from reference TRBV5-1 and TRBJ2-2, is KAGVTQTPRYLIKTRGQQVTLSCSPISGHRSVSWYQQTPGQGLQFLFEYFSETQRNKGNFPGRFSGRQFSNSRSEMNVSTLELGDSALYLCASSPRSTTNTGELFFGEGSRLTVL.

This chain links TRBV4-3 with TRBJ1-1; TRBD1 is a possible D gene (5 bases). CDR1 LGHNA and CDR2 YSLEER come from the germline V gene. CDR3 size: 16 residues. V lost 2 bases to trimming and J lost 4 bases, with 17 bases between them. The CDR3 nucleotides read TGCGCCAGCAGCCAAAACAAGGGGACCTTTGGCACTGAAGCTTTCTTT. Its protein product is CASSQNKGTFGTEAFF.

The rearrangement uses TRBV5-6 and TRBJ1-1, with D unresolved. V was trimmed by 0 bases and J by 4 bases, leaving 7 bases between them. There are 13 residues in the CDR3. Per germline, CDR1 SGHDT and CDR2 YYEEEE. The CDR3 is CASSLGAGTEAFF. In DNA, the CDR3 is TGTGCCAGCAGCTTGGGGGCGGGCACTGAAGCTTTCTTT.